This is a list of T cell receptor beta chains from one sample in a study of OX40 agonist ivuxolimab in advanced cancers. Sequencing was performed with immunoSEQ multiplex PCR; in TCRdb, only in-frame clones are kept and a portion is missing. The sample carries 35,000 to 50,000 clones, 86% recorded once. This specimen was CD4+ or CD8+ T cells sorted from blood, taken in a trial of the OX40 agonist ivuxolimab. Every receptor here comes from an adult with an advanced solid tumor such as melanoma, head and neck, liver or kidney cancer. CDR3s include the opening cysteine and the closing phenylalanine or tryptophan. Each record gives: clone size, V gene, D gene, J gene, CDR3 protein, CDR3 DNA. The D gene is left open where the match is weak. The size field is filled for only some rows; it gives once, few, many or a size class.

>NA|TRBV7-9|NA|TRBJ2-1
CASSWGFDEQFF
TGTGCCAGCAGCTGGGGGTTCGATGAGCAGTTCTTC
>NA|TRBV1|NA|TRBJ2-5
CTSSQGPIQRGGKTQYF
TGCACCAGCAGCCAAGGACCGATACAGCGGGGGGGGAAGACCCAGTACTTC
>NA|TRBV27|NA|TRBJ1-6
CASRSSPPPLDSDSPLHF
TGTGCCAGCAGATCAAGCCCCCCCCCGCTTGACTCGGATTCACCCCTCCACTTT
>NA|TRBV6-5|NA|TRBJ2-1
CASSYSQGNDEQFF
TGTGCCAGCAGTTACTCGCAGGGTAACGATGAGCAGTTCTTC
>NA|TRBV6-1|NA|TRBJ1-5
CATLGNYNQPQHF
TGTGCCACCCTGGGCAATTACAATCAGCCCCAGCATTTT
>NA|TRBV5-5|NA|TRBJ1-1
CASSLIRGPYEAFF
TGTGCCAGCAGCTTGATCAGGGGTCCATATGAAGCTTTCTTT
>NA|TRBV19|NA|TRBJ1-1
CASSSLGQATLNTEAFF
TGTGCCAGTAGTTCCCTAGGTCAGGCCACCCTGAACACTGAAGCTTTCTTT
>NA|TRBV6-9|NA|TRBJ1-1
CASSQTGLNTEAFF
TGTGCCAGCAGCCAGACAGGCCTGAACACTGAAGCTTTCTTT
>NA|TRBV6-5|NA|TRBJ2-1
CASRASLNSYNEQFF
TGTGCCAGCAGGGCTAGCTTAAACTCCTACAATGAGCAGTTCTTC
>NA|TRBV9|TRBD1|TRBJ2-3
CASTTWDSYTDTQYF
TGTGCCAGCACCACTTGGGACAGCTACACAGATACGCAGTATTTT
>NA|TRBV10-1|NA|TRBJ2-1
CATFAGSHYNEQFF
TGCGCCACCTTTGCAGGGTCTCACTACAATGAGCAGTTCTTC
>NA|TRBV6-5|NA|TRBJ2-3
CASSYSTDIRTDTQYF
TGTGCCAGCAGTTACTCGACAGATATCCGCACAGATACGCAGTATTTT
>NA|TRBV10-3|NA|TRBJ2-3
CAISDGTTDTQYF
TGTGCCATCAGTGATGGGACCACAGATACGCAGTATTTT
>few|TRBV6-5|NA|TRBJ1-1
CASSQGLNTEAFF
TGTGCCAGCAGCCAGGGGTTGAACACTGAAGCTTTCTTT
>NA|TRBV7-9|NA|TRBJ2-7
CASSAGHSYEQYF
TGTGCCAGCAGCGCCGGACATTCCTACGAGCAGTACTTC
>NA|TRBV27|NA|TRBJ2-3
CASSWQGDTQYF
TGTGCCAGCAGTTGGCAGGGGGATACGCAGTATTTT
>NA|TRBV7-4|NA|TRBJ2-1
CASSSLGSNNEQFF
TGTGCCAGCAGCTCTCTGGGCTCCAACAATGAGCAGTTCTTC
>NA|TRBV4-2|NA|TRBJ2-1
CASSLDGGVLNEQFF
TGTGCCAGCAGCTTGGACGGGGGAGTCTTGAATGAGCAGTTCTTC
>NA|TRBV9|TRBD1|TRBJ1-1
CASSAPRTGVMNTEAFF
TGTGCCAGCAGCGCGCCCCGGACAGGAGTAATGAACACTGAAGCTTTCTTT
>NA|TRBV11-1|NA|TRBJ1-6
CASSLIDTESPLHF
TGTGCCAGCAGCTTAATAGACACGGAGTCACCCCTCCACTTT
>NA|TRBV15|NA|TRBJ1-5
CATSLTGRNQPQHF
TGTGCCACCAGCCTAACAGGTCGCAATCAGCCCCAGCATTTT
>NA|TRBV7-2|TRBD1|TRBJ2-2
CASSLATTGGGGELFF
TGTGCCAGCAGCTTAGCGACGACAGGGGGCGGCGGGGAGCTGTTTTTT
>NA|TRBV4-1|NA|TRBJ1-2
CASSHERDSSGYGYTF
TGCGCCAGCAGCCATGAAAGAGATTCAAGCGGATATGGCTACACCTTC
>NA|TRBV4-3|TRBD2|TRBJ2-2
CASSQAGGISTGELFF
TGCGCCAGCAGCCAGGCCGGGGGGATTTCGACCGGGGAGCTGTTTTTT
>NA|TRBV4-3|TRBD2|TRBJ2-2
CASSQYGGATGELFF
TGCGCCAGCAGCCAGTACGGGGGGGCCACCGGGGAGCTGTTTTTT
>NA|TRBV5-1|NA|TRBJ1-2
CASSSAGAAYYGYTF
TGCGCCAGCAGCTCTGCCGGGGCCGCCTATTATGGCTACACCTTC
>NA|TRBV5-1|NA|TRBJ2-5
CASSLVGGAGETQYF
TGCGCCAGCAGCCTGGTGGGGGGCGCGGGGGAGACCCAGTACTTC
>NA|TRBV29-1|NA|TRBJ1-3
CSALDRNSGNTIYF
TGCAGCGCCCTAGACAGGAACTCTGGAAACACCATATATTTT
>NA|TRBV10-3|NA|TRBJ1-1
CAIWNRPNTEAFF
TGTGCCATCTGGAACAGACCGAACACTGAAGCTTTCTTT
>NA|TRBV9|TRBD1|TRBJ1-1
CASSVGDRVVNTEAFF
TGTGCCAGCAGCGTAGGGGACAGGGTTGTGAACACTGAAGCTTTCTTT
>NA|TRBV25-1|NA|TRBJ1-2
CASSERRSNYGYTF
TGTGCCAGCAGTGAAAGGCGCTCTAACTATGGCTACACCTTC
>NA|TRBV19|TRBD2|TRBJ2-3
CASSPDSGGATDTQYF
TGTGCCAGTAGTCCAGATAGCGGGGGGGCCACAGATACGCAGTATTTT
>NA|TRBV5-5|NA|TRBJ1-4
CASSSNGIATNEKLFF
TGTGCCAGCAGCTCGAATGGGATAGCAACTAATGAAAAACTGTTTTTT
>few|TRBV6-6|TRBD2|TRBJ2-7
CASRKLAGNSYEQYF
TGTGCCAGCAGGAAACTAGCGGGTAACTCCTACGAGCAGTACTTC
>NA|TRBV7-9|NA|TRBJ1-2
CASSSAAGALDYGYTF
TGTGCCAGCAGCTCAGCCGCGGGTGCATTAGATTATGGCTACACCTTC
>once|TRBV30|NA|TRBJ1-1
CAWIGGGEAFF
TGTGCCTGGATCGGAGGCGGTGAAGCTTTCTTT
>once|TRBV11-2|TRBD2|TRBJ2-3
CASSGETSGGPPITDTQYF
TGTGCCAGCAGCGGAGAGACTAGCGGGGGACCGCCTATCACAGATACGCAGTATTTT
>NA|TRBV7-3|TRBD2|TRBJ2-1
CASSHSGGARNEQFF
TGTGCCAGCAGCCACAGCGGGGGGGCCCGGAATGAGCAGTTCTTC
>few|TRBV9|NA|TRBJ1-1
CASSVGIRSEAFF
TGTGCCAGCAGCGTAGGGATAAGGAGTGAAGCTTTCTTT
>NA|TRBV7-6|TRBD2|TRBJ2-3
CASRGSGLSTDTQYF
TGTGCCAGCAGGGGTAGCGGGCTGAGCACAGATACGCAGTATTTT
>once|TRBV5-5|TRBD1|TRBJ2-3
CASSLAPGTGTDTQYF
TGTGCCAGCAGCTTGGCCCCCGGGACAGGGACAGATACGCAGTATTTT
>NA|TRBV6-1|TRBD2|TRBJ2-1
CASSVGLAGELDYNEQFF
TGTGCCAGCAGTGTGGGACTAGCGGGAGAACTAGACTACAATGAGCAGTTCTTC
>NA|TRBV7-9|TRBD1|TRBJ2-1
CASSSYRGTEQFF
TGTGCCAGCAGCTCGTACAGGGGAACTGAGCAGTTCTTC
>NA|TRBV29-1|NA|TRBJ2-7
CSVAGNEQYF
TGCAGCGTTGCAGGGAACGAGCAGTACTTC
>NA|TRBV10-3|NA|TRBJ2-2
CAISEEGSTGELFF
TGTGCCATCAGTGAAGAGGGGAGCACCGGGGAGCTGTTTTTT
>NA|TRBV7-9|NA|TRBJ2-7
CASSQDREQYF
TGTGCCAGCAGCCAAGATCGGGAGCAGTACTTC
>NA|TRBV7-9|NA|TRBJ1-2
CASSGTGTPRHYGYTF
TGTGCCAGCAGCGGAACCGGGACCCCCAGGCACTATGGCTACACCTTC
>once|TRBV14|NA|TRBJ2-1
CASSQDLTDEQFF
TGTGCCAGCAGCCAAGATTTAACGGATGAGCAGTTCTTC
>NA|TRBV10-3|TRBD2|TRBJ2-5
CAASGDGPETQYF
TGTGCCGCTAGCGGGGATGGCCCGGAGACCCAGTACTTC
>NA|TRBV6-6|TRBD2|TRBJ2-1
CASSPTSGGVSNEQFF
TGTGCCAGCAGTCCGACTAGCGGGGGGGTGAGCAATGAGCAGTTCTTC
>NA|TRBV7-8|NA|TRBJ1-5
CASSLETDNQPQHF
TGTGCCAGCAGCTTAGAAACAGATAATCAGCCCCAGCATTTT
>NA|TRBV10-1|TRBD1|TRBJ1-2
CATWDRVYGYTF
TGCGCCACCTGGGACAGGGTCTATGGCTACACCTTC
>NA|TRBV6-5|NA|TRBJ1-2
CASSEGVNYGYTF
TGTGCCAGCAGTGAGGGGGTTAACTATGGCTACACCTTC
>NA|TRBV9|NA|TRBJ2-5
CASSVGSVGDSETQYF
TGTGCCAGCAGCGTAGGAAGTGTTGGGGACTCAGAGACCCAGTACTTC
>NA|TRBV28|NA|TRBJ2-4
CASSFLGEAKNIQYF
TGTGCCAGCAGTTTTTTAGGGGAAGCCAAAAACATTCAGTACTTC
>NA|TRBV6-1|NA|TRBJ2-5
CASSSQGPVETQYF
TGTGCCAGCAGTTCCCAGGGACCGGTGGAGACCCAGTACTTC
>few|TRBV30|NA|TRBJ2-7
CAWKGGYEQYF
TGTGCCTGGAAGGGGGGCTACGAGCAGTACTTC